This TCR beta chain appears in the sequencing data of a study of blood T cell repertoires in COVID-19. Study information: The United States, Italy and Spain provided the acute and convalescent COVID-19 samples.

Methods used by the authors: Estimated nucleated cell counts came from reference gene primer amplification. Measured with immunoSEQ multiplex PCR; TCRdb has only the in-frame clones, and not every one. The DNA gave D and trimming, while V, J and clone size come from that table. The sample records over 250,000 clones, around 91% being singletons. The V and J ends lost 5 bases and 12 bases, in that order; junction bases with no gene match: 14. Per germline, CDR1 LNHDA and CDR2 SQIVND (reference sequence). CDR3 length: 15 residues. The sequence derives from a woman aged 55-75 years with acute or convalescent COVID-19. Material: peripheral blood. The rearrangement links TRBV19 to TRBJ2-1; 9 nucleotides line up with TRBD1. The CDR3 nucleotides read TGTGCCAGTAGTTTGGACAGGGGATCCCCTGGGGGGCAGTTCTTC. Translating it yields CASSLDRGSPGGQFF.